This TCR beta chain is drawn from a study of shared clonotypes between healthy human individuals. Study outcomes and limitations: Blood was the sole source, and tissue repertoires probably differ.

Terminally differentiated effector memory CD45RA+ cells were excluded by CCR7 positive selection of CD45RO-negative cells. Adult donors, all healthy and HIV-negative, had no recent acute infections or vaccinations. There are 14 residues in the CDR3. V shed 4 bases and J shed 7 bases, with 14 bases lying between them. The V gene's germline CDR1 is SGHVS and CDR2 FQNEAQ. In regard to this clone: The target antigen is unknown.

Profiled with immunoSEQ multiplex PCR; TCRdb holds only in-frame clones, not every one. The sample has around 580,000 clones, 98% seen once. The V call is TRBV7-8, the J call TRBJ1-5, with a possible D match to TRBD1 (6 bases). The receptor was derived from a man aged 30 to 39 in good health. Sequencing was done on a sample of naive CD8+ T cells sorted from blood. The CDR3 spells CASSSLSRGQPQHF. CDR3 DNA sequence: TGTGCCAGCAGCTCGCTTTCCAGGGGCCAGCCCCAGCATTTT.